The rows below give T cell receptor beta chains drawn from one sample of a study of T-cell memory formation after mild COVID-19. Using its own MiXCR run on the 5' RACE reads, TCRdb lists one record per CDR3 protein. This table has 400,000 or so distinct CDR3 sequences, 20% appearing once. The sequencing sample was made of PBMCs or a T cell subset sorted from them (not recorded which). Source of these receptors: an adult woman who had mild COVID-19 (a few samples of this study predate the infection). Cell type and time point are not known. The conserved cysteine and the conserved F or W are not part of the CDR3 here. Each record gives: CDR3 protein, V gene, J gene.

CDR3: ASSFGRSGSNEQF; V: TRBV12-3/TRBV12-4; J: TRBJ2-1
CDR3: SARYQGRETQY; V: TRBV20-1; J: TRBJ2-5
CDR3: ASSFGRGNIQY; V: TRBV12-3/TRBV12-4; J: TRBJ2-4
CDR3: SASAGGTGELF; V: TRBV20-1; J: TRBJ2-2
CDR3: ASSLGTSAAGGDIQY; V: TRBV7-3; J: TRBJ2-4
CDR3: ASSEAARAYEQY; V: TRBV6-1; J: TRBJ2-7
CDR3: ASSPTTSGPMNTEAF; V: TRBV14; J: TRBJ1-1
CDR3: STVVAGETQY; V: TRBV20-1; J: TRBJ2-5
CDR3: AISDRVSNEQF; V: TRBV10-3; J: TRBJ2-1
CDR3: ASSFRGPTEAF; V: TRBV7-2; J: TRBJ1-1
CDR3: ASSIRLAGTTDTQY; V: TRBV12-3/TRBV12-4; J: TRBJ2-3
CDR3: ASRPLAGGPYEQY; V: TRBV5-1; J: TRBJ2-7
CDR3: SARSSGITEAF; V: TRBV20-1; J: TRBJ1-1
CDR3: ATWTSGRAGLADTQY; V: TRBV7-9; J: TRBJ2-3
CDR3: ASSPPGANIQY; V: TRBV18; J: TRBJ2-4
CDR3: ASSPGLAVRGRAGELF; V: TRBV12-3/TRBV12-4; J: TRBJ2-2
CDR3: ASSLGTSGNYEQY; V: TRBV13; J: TRBJ2-7
CDR3: ASRRLAGAGEQY; V: TRBV12-3/TRBV12-4; J: TRBJ2-7
CDR3: ASSSTVKNEKLF; V: TRBV12-3/TRBV12-4; J: TRBJ1-4